A selection of T cell receptor beta chains follows, all from one sample in a study of blood T cell repertoires in COVID-19. The repertoire was sequenced with immunoSEQ multiplex PCR; TCRdb's copy has only in-frame clones and lacks some. The table shows 150,000 to 200,000 clones, with 84% occurring only once. Sequenced sample: peripheral blood. The receptor set was obtained from a woman of 80 years or more with acute or convalescent COVID-19. CDR3s include the opening cysteine and the closing phenylalanine or tryptophan. The D gene is left open where the match is weak. Only part of the rows carry a size: once, few, many, or a class if the clone is expanded.

DNA	CDR3	size	J	D	V
TGTGCCAGCAGCCAAGCCAGGGATATTTCACCCCTCCACTTT	CASSQARDISPLHF	NA	TRBJ1-6	NA	TRBV14
TGTGCCAGCAGTCCGGACTCAGGTAACTACGAGCAGTACTTC	CASSPDSGNYEQYF	NA	TRBJ2-7	NA	TRBV6-5
TGTGCCAGCAGCGCCCTCGGGGTCATGAATTCACCCCTCCACTTT	CASSALGVMNSPLHF	NA	TRBJ1-6	NA	TRBV2
TGTGCCAGCAGCCTGCAGGGGACCGGGAACACTGAAGCTTTCTTT	CASSLQGTGNTEAFF	NA	TRBJ1-1	NA	TRBV5-6
TGCAGTGCTGGCCCTGATACGCAGTATTTT	CSAGPDTQYF	once	TRBJ2-3	NA	TRBV20-1
TGCGCCAGCAGCCGGGACAGGGCAAGTTTTTCCTATGGCTACACCTTC	CASSRDRASFSYGYTF	NA	TRBJ1-2	TRBD1	TRBV4-1
TGTGCCATCGGAGTGGGGGGGCGGGAGACCCAGTACTTC	CAIGVGGRETQYF	NA	TRBJ2-5	NA	TRBV10-3
TGTGCCAGCAGTTTATCACCGGGATTCTTCTATGGCTACACCTTC	CASSLSPGFFYGYTF	NA	TRBJ1-2	NA	TRBV27
TGTGCCAGCAGCATGGGCGTTGATGAGCAGTTCTTC	CASSMGVDEQFF	NA	TRBJ2-1	NA	TRBV11-3
TGTGCCAGCAGCCACCTGGGGGGGTATAGTGCCTTCGAGCAGTACTTC	CASSHLGGYSAFEQYF	NA	TRBJ2-7	TRBD2	TRBV3-1/TRBV3-2
TGCGCCAGCAGCTTGGATCGGGGGACAGGAGTTCAAGAGACCCAGTACTTC	CASSLDRGTGVQETQYF	NA	TRBJ2-5	TRBD1	TRBV5-1
TGTGCCAGCTCATCAGGACTAGCGGGGGCCGGTGAGCAGTTCTTC	CASSSGLAGAGEQFF	NA	TRBJ2-1	TRBD2	TRBV18
TGTGCCACCAGCAGGCCGGGGTGGGGAGAGACCCAGTACTTC	CATSRPGWGETQYF	NA	TRBJ2-5	NA	TRBV15
TGTGCCAGTGGTTCGGGACAGGGAACAAATCAGCCCCAGCATTTT	CASGSGQGTNQPQHF	once	TRBJ1-5	TRBD1	TRBV19
TGCGCCAGCAGCTTAGGACTAGCGGGAATGGACGAGCAGTACTTC	CASSLGLAGMDEQYF	NA	TRBJ2-7	TRBD2	TRBV5-1
TGTGCCAGCAGTGATCCTTTCGGGACAGGGGTTTCACCCCTCCACTTT	CASSDPFGTGVSPLHF	NA	TRBJ1-6	TRBD1	TRBV6-1
TGTGCCAGCAGTTTACAAGGGGGTATCTATAATTCACCCCTCCACTTT	CASSLQGGIYNSPLHF	NA	TRBJ1-6	NA	TRBV27
TGTGCCACCAGCAGAGATCAGGGGGAGACCCAGTACTTC	CATSRDQGETQYF	NA	TRBJ2-5	NA	TRBV15
TGTGCCAGCAGTTTCCGGGGACTAGCGGGAGGGAATTTTGGGGCCAACGTCCTGACTTTC	CASSFRGLAGGNFGANVLTF	NA	TRBJ2-6	TRBD2	TRBV28
TGTGCCAGCAGCTCATATACAGGGGCCATCCCATCCCCTTCCTACGAGCAGTACTTC	CASSSYTGAIPSPSYEQYF	NA	TRBJ2-7	TRBD1	TRBV5-6
TGTGCCAGCAGTTACTCTGGCGGGACGTTCAATGAGCAGTTCTTC	CASSYSGGTFNEQFF	NA	TRBJ2-1	NA	TRBV6-5
TGTGCCAGCAGTTCCGACAGGGACGACGAGCAGTACTTC	CASSSDRDDEQYF	NA	TRBJ2-7	TRBD1	TRBV27
TGTGCCAGCAGCTTAAATACTGTAGACAGCATCAACACCGGGGAGCTGTTTTTT	CASSLNTVDSINTGELFF	once	TRBJ2-2	NA	TRBV7-2
TGTGCCAGCAGCCTAGAGAACTATGGCTACACCTTC	CASSLENYGYTF	NA	TRBJ1-2	NA	TRBV5-4
TGCGCCAGCAGCTTGGCGGGCAGGGGCGACACTGAAGCTTTCTTT	CASSLAGRGDTEAFF	once	TRBJ1-1	NA	TRBV5-1
TGTGCTAGCAGCTTAGCGAGGACAGAGGGTGGGGAGCTGTTTTTT	CASSLARTEGGELFF	NA	TRBJ2-2	NA	TRBV7-7
TGCGCCAGCAGCCCACGAGCCATTGGAAACACCATATATTTT	CASSPRAIGNTIYF	NA	TRBJ1-3	NA	TRBV4-3
TGCGCCAGCAGCCACCGGGACAGGGGGTTTCGGCTGTTTTTT	CASSHRDRGFRLFF	NA	TRBJ1-4	TRBD1	TRBV4-3
TGTGCCAGTAGTAGGCGGGGGAGCTCCTACAATGAGCAGTTCTTC	CASSRRGSSYNEQFF	NA	TRBJ2-1	TRBD2	TRBV19
TGTGCCAGCAACCTGGGTAGGACTAGGTCCTACAATGAGCAGTTCTTC	CASNLGRTRSYNEQFF	NA	TRBJ2-1	TRBD2	TRBV27
TGTGCCAGCAGCCTTCAAACTAGCGGGTTATACAATGAGCAGTTCTTC	CASSLQTSGLYNEQFF	NA	TRBJ2-1	TRBD2	TRBV11-2
TGTGCCAGCAGTCCTCCGGGACAGGGACATGGCTACACCTTC	CASSPPGQGHGYTF	NA	TRBJ1-2	TRBD1	TRBV28
TGTGCCAGCAGACCCACCGGGACAGCCTCTGGAAACACCATATATTTT	CASRPTGTASGNTIYF	NA	TRBJ1-3	TRBD1	TRBV11-2